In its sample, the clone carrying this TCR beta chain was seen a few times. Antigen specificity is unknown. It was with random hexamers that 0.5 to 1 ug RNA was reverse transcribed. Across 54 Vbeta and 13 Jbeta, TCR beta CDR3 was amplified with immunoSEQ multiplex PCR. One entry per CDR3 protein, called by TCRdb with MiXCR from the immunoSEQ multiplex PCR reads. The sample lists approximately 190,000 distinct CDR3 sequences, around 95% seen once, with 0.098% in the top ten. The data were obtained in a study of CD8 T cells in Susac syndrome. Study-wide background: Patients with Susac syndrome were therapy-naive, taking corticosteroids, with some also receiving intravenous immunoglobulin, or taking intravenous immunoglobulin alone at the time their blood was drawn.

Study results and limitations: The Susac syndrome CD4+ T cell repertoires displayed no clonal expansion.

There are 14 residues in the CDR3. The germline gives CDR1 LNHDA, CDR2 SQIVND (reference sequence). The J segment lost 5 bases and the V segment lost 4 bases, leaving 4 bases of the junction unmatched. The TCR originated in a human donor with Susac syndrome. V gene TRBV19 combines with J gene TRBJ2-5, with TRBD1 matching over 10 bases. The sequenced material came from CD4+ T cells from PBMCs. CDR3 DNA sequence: TGTGCCAGTAGTAGACAGGGGGCGGGGGAGACCCAGTACTTC. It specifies CASSRQGAGETQYF.